This T cell receptor beta chain is from a study of blood T cell repertoires in COVID-19. Whole-study context: Samples representing acute and convalescent COVID-19 were sourced from the United States, Italy and Spain. Nucleic acid was either cDNA or gDNA, and it came from T cells, B-cell-depleted T cells, or PBMCs.

The germline V and J ends were trimmed by 2 bases and 1 base, with 5 bases remaining between them. Germline CDR1 reads MNHEY; CDR2 reads SMNVEV (reference sequence). This CDR3 has 14 amino acids. Per the original data handling: Amplification of reference gene primers provided the estimated nucleated cell counts. TCRdb keeps only in-frame clones here, not all; method: immunoSEQ multiplex PCR. D and trimming were read from the DNA, whereas the V and J calls and clone size are those reported in that table. The sample holds approximately 390,000 clones, roughly 90% seen once. J is TRBJ2-2 and V is TRBV27; D possibly corresponds to TRBD2 (5 bases). The sequence was obtained from a man in his late teens or twenties with active or convalescent COVID-19. Material: peripheral blood. The CDR3 loop reads CASSLEGNTGELFF. DNA for the CDR3: TGTGCCAGCAGTTTAGAGGGGAACACCGGGGAGCTGTTTTTT.